This T cell receptor (beta chain) emerged from a study of Tregs in tolerant kidney transplant recipients. Broader study findings: Tregs expanded with activated donor B cells seemed most donor-specific. Some patients' samples used different primers over time, so nucleotide sequences weren't comparable. The small number of patients limits these findings pending further validation.

The table came from immunoSEQ multiplex PCR; TCRdb's copy has only in-frame clones and leaves some out. The sample holds fewer than 100,000 clones, less than 95% seen once. Comments on this clone: Its antigen remains unidentified.

V lost 6 bases, J lost 3 bases, and 7 bases lay in between. CDR3 length: 11 residues. Germline lookup yields CDR1 DFQATT and CDR2 SNEGSKA (reference sequence). Unstimulated regulatory T cells (CD4+CD25+CD127-), CD4+CD25- non-regulatory cells, CD4 and CD8 cells were FACS-sorted from thawed PBMCs. The chain has TRBV20-1 and TRBJ2-3, with D unclear. The TCR was taken from a human donor who received a combined kidney and bone marrow transplant. The sample here was Tregs from blood, taken before the transplant. The CDR3 sequence is CSASTTDTQYF. The CDR3 bases are TGCAGTGCCTCAACTACAGATACGCAGTATTTT.